This T cell receptor beta chain derives from a study of T cell responses to AZD1222 COVID-19 vaccine. The CDR3 contains 15 residues. Germline-derived CDR1 and CDR2 are MGHRA and YSYEKL. Deletions cut 1 base from V and 0 bases from J, with 7 bases between. TCRdb keeps only in-frame clones here, not all; method: immunoSEQ multiplex PCR. Here the sample spans more than 140,000 clones, 80% to 95% being singletons. The chain links TRBV4-1 to TRBJ2-1; D is undetermined. This TCR came from an adult in good health. Here the sequenced sample was peripheral blood, taken on day 0 of MenACWY control vaccination. CDR3 in amino acids: CASSQAWGSYNEQFF. CDR3 bases: TGCGCCAGCAGCCAAGCCTGGGGCTCCTACAATGAGCAGTTCTTC.